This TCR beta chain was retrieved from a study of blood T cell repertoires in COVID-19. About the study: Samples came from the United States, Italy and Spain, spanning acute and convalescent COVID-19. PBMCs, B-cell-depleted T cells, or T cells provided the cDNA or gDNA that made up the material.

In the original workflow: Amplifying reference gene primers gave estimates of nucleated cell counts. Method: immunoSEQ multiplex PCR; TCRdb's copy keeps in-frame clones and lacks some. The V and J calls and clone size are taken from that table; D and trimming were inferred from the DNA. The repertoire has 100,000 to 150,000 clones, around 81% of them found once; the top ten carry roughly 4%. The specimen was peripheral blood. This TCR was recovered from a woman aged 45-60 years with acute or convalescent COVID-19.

CDR3 coding DNA: TGCGCCAGCAGACCCGACCCTTTTCGGGGCAATCAGCCCCAGCATTTT. It codes for CASRPDPFRGNQPQHF. The chain recombines TRBV5-1 with TRBJ1-5; D gene uncertain. Germline loops: CDR1 SGHRS, CDR2 YFSETQ. There are 16 residues in the CDR3. V was trimmed by 5 bases and J by 2 bases, leaving 17 bases between them.